This T cell receptor (beta chain) was observed in a study of blood T cell repertoires in COVID-19. On the study more broadly: COVID-19 samples from acute and convalescent phases originated in the United States, Italy and Spain. Sources were T cells, B-cell-depleted T cells, or PBMCs; the material itself was cDNA or gDNA.

This CDR3 comprises 16 residues. Germline V gives CDR1 SGHVS, CDR2 FQNEAQ. Trimming took off 1 base at V and 7 bases at J, with 20 bases between the two ends. As processed by the authors: The authors estimated nucleated cell counts from reference gene primer amplification. Repertoires were generated with immunoSEQ multiplex PCR, while TCRdb's copy carries only in-frame clones and drops some. The V and J calls and clone size are taken from that table; D and trimming were inferred from the DNA. The sample has more than 200,000 clones, over 80% seen once; the top ten hold 27%. The sample comprised peripheral blood. The chain employs TRBV7-8 and TRBJ2-7; maybe TRBD2 (5 bases). The clonotype was recovered from a man aged 40-50 years with acute or convalescent COVID-19. This CDR3 reads CASSLGTDSLMSEQYF. The CDR3 DNA follows: TGTGCCAGCAGCTTAGGGACGGACTCGTTAATGTCGGAGCAGTACTTC.